The source of this T cell receptor (beta chain) is a study of CD8+ T cells in alopecia areata. Study as a whole: Tofacitinib ran for 6 to 18 months before 6 months off drug.

General study points: Scalp sample data also include resident alphabeta T cells from normal skin. Lesional scalp, notably in alopecia totalis/universalis, had clonality above that of normal scalp.

On this clone itself: Its cognate antigen is unknown.

RNA extraction was followed by reverse transcription into cDNA, which acted as the sequencing template. Some clones are missing from TCRdb's copy, which holds only in-frame ones; the method was immunoSEQ multiplex PCR. The sample records about 76,000 clones, approximately 64% being singletons. Looked up from germline, CDR1 is MNHEY and CDR2 is SVGAGI. This CDR3 has 14 amino acids. With V trimmed by 9 bases and J by 0 bases, 6 bases remained unmatched. As to treatment: oral pan-JAK inhibitor, 5-10 mg twice daily. Collected material from alopecia areata patients comprised lesional scalp punch biopsies and peripheral blood.

The chain couples TRBV6-5 to TRBJ2-3, with TRBD2 identical over 7 bases. Sequencing used CD8+ T cells sorted from blood, obtained at week 24, from a patient treated with tofacitinib. The clonotype comes from a human donor with alopecia areata. CDR3 protein: CASTNGGSTDTQYF. CDR3 in DNA: TGTGCCAGTACAAACGGGGGGAGCACAGATACGCAGTATTTT.